Presented here are 25 T cell receptor beta chains from one specimen sequenced in a study of T cells in Graves' hyperthyroidism and ophthalmopathy. RNA transcripts served as the template for amplifying TCR beta CDR3 regions. The HTBI set primed first-round TCR CDR3 RT-PCR. TCRdb redid the calling of the multiplex PCR reads with MiXCR, one entry per CDR3 protein. Found here are 96,000 or so distinct CDR3 sequences, 51% of them singletons; the top ten hold 27%. Sequenced: blood. The receptors were gathered from a middle-aged woman with Graves' hyperthyroidism.

This chain connects TRBV20-1 to TRBJ2-3; unclear D gene. The V end was cut by 0 bases, the J end by 2 bases, with 12 bases between. Germline values: CDR1 DFQATT, CDR2 SNEGSKA (reference sequence). This CDR3 has 15 residues. DNA of the CDR3: TGCAGTGCTAGAGATGGCGAGGAGTACACAGATACGCAGTATTTT. Protein: CSARDGEEYTDTQYF.

V is TRBV11-2 and J is TRBJ2-2, with D possibly matching TRBD1 (7 bases). Germline values: CDR1 SGHAT, CDR2 FQNNGV. The CDR3 has 15 residues. The V end was cut by 0 bases, the J end by 6 bases, with 11 bases between. For the CDR3, the DNA is TGTGCCAGCAGCTTAGATCGGGGGACAGCCGGGGAGCTGTTTTTT. Protein sequence: CASSLDRGTAGELFF.

Of note for this clonotype: Given a much more abundant clone one base away, this may be a read error. The chain couples TRBV7-9 to TRBJ2-5, with TRBD1 matching 8 bases. This CDR3 is 17 amino acids long. Germline V gene data show CDR1 as SEHNR and CDR2 as FQNEAQ (reference sequence). The V and J ends lost 5 bases and 2 bases, in that order; junction bases with no gene match: 13. The DNA for the CDR3 is TGTGCCAGCAGCCAACCCGCAGGGGGCGCCGCACAAGAGACCCAGTACTTC. It codes for CASSQPAGGAAQETQYF.

The rearrangement links TRBV11-2 to TRBJ1-1; D may be TRBD1 (5 bases). V lost 2 bases, J lost 0 bases, and 10 bases lay in between. Germline assignment: CDR1 SGHAT and CDR2 FQNNGV. The CDR3 covers 15 residues. The CDR3 protein is CASSLFGGLNTEAFF. The CDR3 DNA reads as TGTGCCAGCAGCTTATTCGGGGGTTTGAACACTGAAGCTTTCTTT. Together with reference TRBV11-2 and TRBJ1-1, the CDR3 gives the full variable domain: EAGVAQSPRYKIIEKRQSVAFWCNPISGHATLYWYQQILGQGPKLLIQFQNNGVVDDSQLPKDRFSAERLKGVDSTLKIQPAKLEDSAVYLCASSLFGGLNTEAFFGQGTRLTVV.

This clonotype has a count of ten or more. V is TRBV12-3 or TRBV12-4 and J is TRBJ1-2; D possibly corresponds to TRBD1 (5 bases). This CDR3 is 14 amino acids long. Trimming cost V 3 bases and J 4 bases, with 12 bases left between them. CDR3 region: CASSFGGEGYGYTF. CDR3 nucleotide sequence: TGTGCCAGCAGTTTCGGGGGAGAGGGCTATGGCTACACCTTC.

This clonotype was found a few times. One junction end does not reproduce the germline sequence, and a read error may be involved. The gene calls are TRBV7-2 and TRBJ2-3; 13 nucleotides line up with TRBD2. This CDR3 has 16 residues. Germline CDR1 reads SGHTA; CDR2 reads FQGNSA. CDR3: CASRHGLAGDVDTQYF. The DNA for the CDR3 is TGCGCCAGCAGGCACGGACTAGCGGGAGATGTTGATACGCAGTATTTT.

There are a few counts of this clonotype. The genes are TRBV2 and TRBJ1-2; D gene ambiguous. V lost 5 bases to trimming and J lost 1 base, with 8 bases between them. The germline V gene encodes CDR1 SNHLY and CDR2 FYNNEI. The CDR3 is 13 residues long. CDR3 in DNA: TGTGCCAGCAGTTTTGGCCTTAACTATGGCTACACCTTC. Protein sequence: CASSFGLNYGYTF.

Of note for this clonotype: It is unclear where the CDR3 begins or ends on the DNA, so no DNA is shown, and the CDR3 is as TCRdb lists it. CDR3 protein: CACSASATGLETQYF. V gene TRBV25-1 combines with J gene TRBJ2-5; the D segment call TRBD2 is taken from the table without a DNA check. The CDR3 is 15 amino acids long, termini counted. The germline gives CDR1 MGHDK, CDR2 SYGVNS.

CDR3 DNA sequence: TGTGCCAGTAGTATAGGGCAGGGAATCCACGAGCAGTACTTC. Its translation is CASSIGQGIHEQYF. V is TRBV19 and J is TRBJ2-7; possible D gene TRBD1, 5 bases. The CDR3 sequence is 14 residues long. CDR1 and CDR2 (germline): LNHDA, SQIVND (reference sequence). Trimming shortened V by 1 base and J by 5 bases, and 12 bases separated the two germline ends.

This chain joins TRBV14 and TRBJ1-2; a weak D match, TRBD1 (6 bases). The V end lost 1 base, the J end lost 2 bases, and 14 bases lay between the germline ends. Germline V CDR1 and CDR2: SGHDN, FVKESK. The CDR3 loop spans 16 amino acids. In nucleotides, the CDR3 is TGTGCCAGCAGCCAAGTAATTGGCAGGGGAAACTATGGCTACACCTTC. The encoded protein is CASSQVIGRGNYGYTF.

This sequence joins TRBV2 and TRBJ1-1; D remains ambiguous. Between the trimmed V and J ends, which lost 10 bases and 5 bases, there was a span of 14 bases. CDR3 length: 12 amino acids. Germline V gives CDR1 SNHLY, CDR2 FYNNEI. The CDR3 coding sequence is TGTGCCAACATAGGTAGCGGGACTGAAGCTTTCTTT. The encoded protein is CANIGSGTEAFF.

Points on this clonotype: An end of the junction does not agree with germline; a read error may underlie this. This CDR3 reads CAGSERGQLNTGELFF. The CDR3 region has the DNA TGTGCCGGCAGTGAGCGGGGGCAGCTGAACACCGGGGAGCTGTTTTTT. This chain connects TRBV2 to TRBJ2-2, with 8 positions matching TRBD2. The CDR3 has 16 residues. Germline V CDR1 and CDR2: SNHLY, FYNNEI. Looking up the rest from reference TRBV2 and TRBJ2-2 gives the full variable domain: EPEVTQTPSHQVTQMGQEVILRCVPISNHLYFYWYRQILGQKVEFLVSFYNNEISEKSEIFDDQFSVERPDGSNFTLKIRSTKLEDSAMYFCAGSERGQLNTGELFFGEGSRLTVL.

This clonotype has a single count. This chain uses TRBV7-2 with TRBJ2-2, with D maybe TRBD2 (6 bases). The V end was cut by 11 bases, the J end by 1 base, with 17 bases between. The germline CDR1 and CDR2 sequences are SGHTA and FQGNSA. There are 15 residues in the CDR3. The CDR3: CAWSRWGENTGELFF. CDR3 in DNA: TGTGCCTGGAGTCGGTGGGGGGAGAACACCGGGGAGCTGTTTTTT.

The chain employs TRBV6-5 and TRBJ2-5, with D possibly matching TRBD2 (6 bases). Trimming pared 8 bases from V and 7 bases from J, leaving 20 bases between. Germline V lookup: CDR1 MNHEY, CDR2 SVGAGI. CDR3 length equals 14 residues. CDR3 nucleotide sequence: TGTGCCAGCGGTCCCGCGGAGGGCTTGGGGACCCAGTACTTC. Translated, it gives CASGPAEGLGTQYF.

With regard to this clonotype: Relative to the germline gene, one junction end is altered; a read error may explain this. V is TRBV7-2 and J is TRBJ2-7, with a tentative D call TRBD2 (6 bases). Germline values: CDR1 SGHTA, CDR2 FQGNSA. The CDR3 extends over 13 amino acids. The CDR3 sequence is CASRGGCSYGQYF. The DNA of the CDR3 is TGTGCCAGCAGAGGAGGGTGCTCCTACGGGCAGTACTTC.

The rearrangement joins TRBV20-1 to TRBJ2-5; D unresolved. The germline gives CDR1 DFQATT, CDR2 SNEGSKA (reference sequence). The CDR3 runs 14 residues. The V end was cut by 0 bases, the J end by 5 bases, with 13 bases between. The CDR3 spells CSARDWRMGETQYF. The DNA of the CDR3 is TGCAGTGCTAGAGATTGGAGAATGGGGGAGACCCAGTACTTC.

This chain connects TRBV7-2 to TRBJ1-2; D is possibly TRBD1 (5 bases). Trimming took 7 bases from V and 8 from J, leaving 17 bases between them. This CDR3 spans 13 amino acids. Germline CDR1 SGHTA, CDR2 FQGNSA. In nucleotides, the CDR3 is TGTGCCAGCACCCCTGGGGGAGGGGACGGCTACACCTTC. Protein: CASTPGGGDGYTF.

This clonotype is medium-sized. This chain uses TRBV9 with TRBJ1-3, with 9 positions matching TRBD1. V shed 3 bases, J shed 0 bases, and the junction held 7 bases outside the gene matches. Germline V lookup: CDR1 SGDLS, CDR2 YYNGEE. The CDR3 contains 17 residues. CDR3 loop: CASSASPGQGSGNTIYF. CDR3 DNA: TGTGCCAGCAGCGCATCACCGGGACAGGGCTCTGGAAACACCATATATTTT.

This clonotype was detected ten times or more. CDR3 residues: CASSIGTHSTDTQYF. The CDR3 region has the DNA TGTGCCAGCAGCATCGGGACGCACAGCACAGATACGCAGTATTTT. The chain recombines TRBV5-4 with TRBJ2-3, with D perhaps matching TRBD1 or TRBD2 (5 bases each). V was trimmed by 4 bases and J by 0 bases, leaving 12 bases between them. The CDR3 is made up of 15 amino acids. In germline, CDR1 is SGHNT, CDR2 YYREEE (reference sequence). The full variable domain, rest sourced from reference TRBV5-4 and TRBJ2-3, is ETGVTQSPTHLIKTRGQQVTLRCSSQSGHNTVSWYQQALGQGPQFIFQYYREEENGRGNFPPRFSGLQFPNYSSELNVNALELDDSALYLCASSIGTHSTDTQYFGPGTRLTVL.

In its sample, this clonotype was seen many times. V usage is TRBV20-1 and J usage is TRBJ2-3; TRBD2 is a possible D gene (6 bases). This CDR3 spans 14 amino acids. Trimming cost V 5 bases and J 1 base, with 13 bases left between them. The germline V gene has CDR1 DFQATT and CDR2 SNEGSKA (reference sequence). The CDR3 loop reads CSAGGGTRTDTQYF. In DNA form, the CDR3 reads TGCAGTGCTGGAGGCGGGACCCGCACAGATACGCAGTATTTT.

The table lists this clonotype with many counts. The J gene is TRBJ2-2, the V gene TRBV7-9, with 13 bases matching TRBD2. The CDR3 has 15 residues. In germline, CDR1 is SEHNR, CDR2 FQNEAQ (reference sequence). V lost 6 bases to trimming and J lost 10 bases; unmatched junction nucleotides: 8. In DNA, the CDR3 is TGTGCCAGCAGTTGGGGACTAGCGGGAATCGAGGAGCTGTTTTTT. Translated: CASSWGLAGIEELFF.

V and J are TRBV5-1 and TRBJ2-3, with 12 bases fitting TRBD2. Germline V gene data show CDR1 as SGHRS and CDR2 as YFSETQ. The CDR3 extends over 15 amino acids. The ends lost 2 bases at V and 6 bases at J; junction bases unmatched: 4. The CDR3, as DNA: TGCGCCAGCAGCTTACTAGCGGGGGGCCGGGATACGCAGTATTTT. Its translation is CASSLLAGGRDTQYF.

The CDR3 here is CASSPTGAGAETQYF. The CDR3 DNA follows: TGTGCCAGTAGTCCCACGGGAGCGGGAGCTGAGACCCAGTACTTC. The chain joins TRBV19 to TRBJ2-5; TRBD2 agrees at 8 bases. This CDR3 contains 15 residues. In germline, CDR1 is LNHDA, CDR2 SQIVND (reference sequence). J lost 5 bases, V lost 5 bases, and 10 bases had no gene match.

The V call is TRBV20-1, the J call TRBJ2-2; D gene uncertain. The CDR3 has 9 amino acids. Germline V gene sequence: CDR1 DFQATT, CDR2 SNEGSKA (reference sequence). Between the trimmed V and J ends, which lost 4 bases and 8 bases, there was a span of 2 bases. CDR3 protein: CSAKGELFF. The CDR3 coding sequence is TGCAGTGCTAAAGGGGAGCTGTTTTTT.

Ten or more counts support this clonotype. A read error is possible here, since a much larger clone lies one base away. CDR3 DNA: TGTGCCAGCAGGAGAAACAGGGACTGCACCGGGGAGCTGTTTTTT. Translated, it gives CASRRNRDCTGELFF. The chain is built from TRBV2 and TRBJ2-2; D may be TRBD1 or TRBD2 (6 bases each). Trimming took off 6 bases at V and 4 bases at J, with 15 bases between the two ends. Germline V gene data show CDR1 as SNHLY and CDR2 as FYNNEI. The CDR3 covers 15 residues.